Given below is one T cell receptor beta chain in context. These data come from a study of blood T cell repertoires in COVID-19. CDR3 length equals 12 residues. With 7 bases removed from V and 5 bases from J, the gap between germline ends came to 9 bases. The germline V gene has CDR1 MDHEN and CDR2 SYDVKM. The table came from immunoSEQ multiplex PCR; TCRdb's copy has only in-frame clones and leaves some out. The sample includes 150,000 to 200,000 clones, roughly 87% of them seen just once. The TCR comes from a woman between 70 and 85 years old with acute or convalescent COVID-19. The chain carries TRBV28 and TRBJ1-5; D unclear. Sequencing used peripheral blood. This CDR3 reads CASTTADQPQHF. DNA for the CDR3: TGTGCCAGCACGACGGCGGATCAGCCCCAGCATTTT.